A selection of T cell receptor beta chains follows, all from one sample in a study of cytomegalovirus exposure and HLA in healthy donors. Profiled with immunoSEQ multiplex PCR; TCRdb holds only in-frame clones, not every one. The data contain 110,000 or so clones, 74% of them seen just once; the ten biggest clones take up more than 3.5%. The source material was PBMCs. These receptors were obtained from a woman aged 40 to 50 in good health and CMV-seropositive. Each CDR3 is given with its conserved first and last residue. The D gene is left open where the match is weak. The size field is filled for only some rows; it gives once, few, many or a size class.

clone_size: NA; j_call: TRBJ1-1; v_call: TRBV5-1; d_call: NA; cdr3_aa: CASSRDTELQQAFF; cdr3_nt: TGCGCCAGCAGCAGGGACACTGAATTACAGCAAGCTTTCTTT
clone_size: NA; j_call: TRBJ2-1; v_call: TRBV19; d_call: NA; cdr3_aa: CASRPMGARDEQFF; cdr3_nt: TGTGCCAGTAGGCCTATGGGGGCGCGGGATGAGCAGTTCTTC
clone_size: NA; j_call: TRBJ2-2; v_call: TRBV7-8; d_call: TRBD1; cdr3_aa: CASSMSGTGDTGELFF; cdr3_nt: TGTGCCAGCAGCATGTCCGGGACAGGGGATACCGGGGAGCTGTTTTTT
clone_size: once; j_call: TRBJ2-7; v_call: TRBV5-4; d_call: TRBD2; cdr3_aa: CASSLVSGGEQYF; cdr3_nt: TGTGCCAGCAGCTTGGTTTCGGGAGGGGAGCAGTACTTC
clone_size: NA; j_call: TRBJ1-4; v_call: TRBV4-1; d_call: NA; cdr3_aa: CASSHLAAGPATNEKLFF; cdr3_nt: TGCGCCAGCAGCCACCTAGCGGCCGGGCCTGCAACTAATGAAAAACTGTTTTTT
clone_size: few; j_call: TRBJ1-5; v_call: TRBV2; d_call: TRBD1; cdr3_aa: CASSGTGGNQPQHF; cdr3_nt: TGTGCCAGCAGTGGGACAGGGGGAAATCAGCCCCAGCATTTT
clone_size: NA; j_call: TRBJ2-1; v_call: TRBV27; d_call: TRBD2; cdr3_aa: CASSSLLGLAGTNEQFF; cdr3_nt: TGTGCCAGCAGTTCGCTACTTGGACTAGCGGGCACGAATGAGCAGTTCTTC
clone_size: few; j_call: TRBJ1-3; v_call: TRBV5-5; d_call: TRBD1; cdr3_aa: CASTPRGVSGLTGNTIYF; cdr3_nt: TGTGCCAGCACCCCCAGGGGGGTAAGCGGGCTGACTGGAAACACCATATATTTT
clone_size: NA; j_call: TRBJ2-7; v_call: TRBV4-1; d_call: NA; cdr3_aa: CASSQAITSSSYEQYF; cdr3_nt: TGCGCCAGCAGCCAAGCGATAACTAGCTCCTCCTACGAGCAGTACTTC
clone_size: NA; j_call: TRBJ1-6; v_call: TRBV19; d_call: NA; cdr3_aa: CASSIGQANSPLHF; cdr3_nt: TGTGCCAGTAGTATAGGGCAGGCTAATTCACCCCTCCACTTT
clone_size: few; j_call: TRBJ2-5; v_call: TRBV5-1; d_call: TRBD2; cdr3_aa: CASTRGASGGRETQYF; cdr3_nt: TGCGCCAGCACCCGAGGGGCTAGCGGGGGACGGGAGACCCAGTACTTC
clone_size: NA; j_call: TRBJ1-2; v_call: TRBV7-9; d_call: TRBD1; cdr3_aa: CASSLESGQALYGYTF; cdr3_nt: TGTGCCAGCAGCTTAGAATCCGGACAGGCCCTCTATGGCTACACCTTC
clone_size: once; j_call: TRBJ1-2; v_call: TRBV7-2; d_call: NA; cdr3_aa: CASSLAEGRGGYTF; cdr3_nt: TGTGCCAGCAGCTTAGCGGAGGGGCGAGGCGGCTACACCTTC
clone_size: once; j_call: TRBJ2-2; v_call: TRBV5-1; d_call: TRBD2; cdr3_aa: CASSLGLANTGELFF; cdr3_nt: TGCGCCAGCAGCTTGGGACTAGCTAATACCGGGGAGCTGTTTTTT
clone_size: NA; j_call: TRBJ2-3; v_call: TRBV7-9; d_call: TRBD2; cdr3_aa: CASSLAGGTTDTQYF; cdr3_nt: TGTGCCAGCAGCTTGGCGGGGGGGACTACAGATACGCAGTATTTT
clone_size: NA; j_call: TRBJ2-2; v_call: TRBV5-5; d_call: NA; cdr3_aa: CASSSSGGSDTGELFF; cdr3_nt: TGTGCCAGCAGCTCCTCGGGGGGCTCGGACACCGGGGAGCTGTTTTTT
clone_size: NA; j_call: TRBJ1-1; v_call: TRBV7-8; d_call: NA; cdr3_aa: CASSLVVTGFTEAFF; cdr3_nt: TGTGCCAGCAGCTTAGTAGTCACGGGGTTCACTGAAGCTTTCTTT
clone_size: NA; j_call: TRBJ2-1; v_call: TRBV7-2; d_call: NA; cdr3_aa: CASSLQGRVGNEQFF; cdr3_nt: TGTGCCAGCAGCTTACAAGGGCGGGTCGGTAATGAGCAGTTCTTC
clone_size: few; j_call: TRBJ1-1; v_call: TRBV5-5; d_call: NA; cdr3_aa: CASSLVLAPNTEAFF; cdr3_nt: TGTGCCAGCAGCTTGGTGCTGGCCCCGAACACTGAAGCTTTCTTT
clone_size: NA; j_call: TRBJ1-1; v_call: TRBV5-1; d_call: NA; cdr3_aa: CASSLVFQGSTEAFF; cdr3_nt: TGCGCCAGCAGCTTGGTCTTCCAGGGGAGTACTGAAGCTTTCTTT
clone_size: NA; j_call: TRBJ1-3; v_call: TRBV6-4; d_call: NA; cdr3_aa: CASTNNRAPSGNTIYF; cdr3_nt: TGTGCCAGCACTAATAACAGGGCTCCCTCTGGAAACACCATATATTTT
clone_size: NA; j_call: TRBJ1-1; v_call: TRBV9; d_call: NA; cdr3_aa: CASSVSGNTEAFF; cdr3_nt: TGTGCCAGCAGCGTATCGGGGAACACTGAAGCTTTCTTT
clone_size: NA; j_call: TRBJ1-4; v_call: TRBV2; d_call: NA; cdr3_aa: CASSEALGGGNEKLFF; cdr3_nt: TGTGCCAGCAGTGAAGCGCTTGGGGGGGGTAATGAAAAACTGTTTTTT
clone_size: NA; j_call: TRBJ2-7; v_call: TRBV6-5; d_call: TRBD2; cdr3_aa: CASSFPGLAGVYEQYF; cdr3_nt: TGTGCCAGCAGTTTCCCCGGACTAGCGGGAGTCTACGAGCAGTACTTC
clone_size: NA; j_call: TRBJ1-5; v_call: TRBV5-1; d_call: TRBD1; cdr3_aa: CASSLDGTDIQPQHF; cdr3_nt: TGCGCCAGCAGCTTGGATGGGACAGACATCCAGCCCCAGCATTTT
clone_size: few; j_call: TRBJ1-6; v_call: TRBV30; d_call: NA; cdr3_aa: CAWSVARAGNSPLHF; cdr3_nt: TGTGCCTGGAGTGTGGCCAGGGCTGGAAATTCACCCCTCCACTTT
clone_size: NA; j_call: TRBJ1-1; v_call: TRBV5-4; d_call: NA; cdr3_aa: CASSGGGTVNTEAFF; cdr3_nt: TGTGCCAGCAGCGGGGGGGGAACGGTGAACACTGAAGCTTTCTTT
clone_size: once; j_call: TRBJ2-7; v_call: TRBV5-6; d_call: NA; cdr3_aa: CASSLTGTPTYEQYF; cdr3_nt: TGTGCCAGCAGCTTGACCGGGACACCCACCTACGAGCAGTACTTC
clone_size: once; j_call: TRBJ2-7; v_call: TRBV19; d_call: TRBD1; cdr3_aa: CASSTGRQGYEQYF; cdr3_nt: TGTGCCAGTAGTACTGGGCGACAGGGGTACGAGCAGTACTTC
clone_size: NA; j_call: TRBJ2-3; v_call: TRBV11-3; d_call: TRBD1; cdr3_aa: CASSPRQGADTQYF; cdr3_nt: TGTGCCAGCAGCCCCCGACAGGGGGCAGATACGCAGTATTTT
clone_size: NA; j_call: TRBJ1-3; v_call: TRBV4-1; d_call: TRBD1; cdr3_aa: CASSQEGAGGNTIYF; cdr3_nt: TGCGCCAGCAGCCAGGAGGGGGCGGGTGGAAACACCATATATTTT
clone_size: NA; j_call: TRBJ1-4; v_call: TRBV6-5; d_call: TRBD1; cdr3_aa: CASTGAPNEKLFF; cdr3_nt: TGTGCCAGTACAGGGGCCCCTAATGAAAAACTGTTTTTT
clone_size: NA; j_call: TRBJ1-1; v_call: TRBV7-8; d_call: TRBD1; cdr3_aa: CASSPGTGAIMNTEAFF; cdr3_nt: TGTGCCAGCAGCCCCGGGACAGGGGCCATTATGAACACTGAAGCTTTCTTT
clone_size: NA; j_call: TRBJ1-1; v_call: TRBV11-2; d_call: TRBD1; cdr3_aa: CASSDVRGRGTEAFF; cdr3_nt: TGTGCCAGCAGCGACGTCAGGGGGCGCGGTACTGAAGCTTTCTTT
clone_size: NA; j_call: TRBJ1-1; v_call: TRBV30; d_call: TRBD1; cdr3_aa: CAWIGFGQGGTEAFF; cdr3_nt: TGTGCCTGGATTGGGTTTGGACAGGGCGGCACTGAAGCTTTCTTT
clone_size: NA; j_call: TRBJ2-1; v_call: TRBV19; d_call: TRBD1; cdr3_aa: CASTADRVLGNEQFF; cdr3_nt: TGTGCCAGTACTGCTGACAGGGTTTTGGGCAATGAGCAGTTCTTC
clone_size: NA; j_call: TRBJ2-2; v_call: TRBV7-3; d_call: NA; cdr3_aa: CASSLYTGELFF; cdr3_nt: TGTGCCAGCAGCTTATATACCGGGGAGCTGTTTTTT
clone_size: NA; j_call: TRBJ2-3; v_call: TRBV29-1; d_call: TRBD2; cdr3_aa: CSVEDHYSGEQYF; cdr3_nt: TGCAGCGTTGAAGATCATTATAGCGGGGAGCAGTATTTT
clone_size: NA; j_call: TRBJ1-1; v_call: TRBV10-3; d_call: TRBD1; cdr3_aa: CATRQGPTEAFF; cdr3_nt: TGTGCCACAAGACAGGGACCGACTGAAGCTTTCTTT
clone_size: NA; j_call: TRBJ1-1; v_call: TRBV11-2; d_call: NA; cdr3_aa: CASSLAQGNTEAFF; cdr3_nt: TGTGCCAGCAGCTTGGCGCAGGGCAACACTGAAGCTTTCTTT
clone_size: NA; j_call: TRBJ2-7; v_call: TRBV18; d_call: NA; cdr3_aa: CASSLQTDNYEQYF; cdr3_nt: TGTGCCAGCTCACTTCAGACAGATAACTACGAGCAGTACTTC
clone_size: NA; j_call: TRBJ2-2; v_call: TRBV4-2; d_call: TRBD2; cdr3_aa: CASSPSSGSGTGELFF; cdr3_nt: TGTGCCAGCAGCCCATCTAGCGGGAGTGGCACCGGGGAGCTGTTTTTT
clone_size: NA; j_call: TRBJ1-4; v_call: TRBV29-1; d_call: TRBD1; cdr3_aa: CSVTRGATNEKLFF; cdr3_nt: TGCAGCGTCACCAGGGGGGCAACTAATGAAAAACTGTTTTTT
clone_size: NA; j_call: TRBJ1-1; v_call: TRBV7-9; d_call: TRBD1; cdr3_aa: CASSSGGTEAFF; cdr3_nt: TGTGCCAGCAGTTCAGGGGGCACTGAAGCTTTCTTT
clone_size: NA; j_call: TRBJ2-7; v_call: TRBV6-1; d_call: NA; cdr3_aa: CASSETGLHSPFAYEQYF; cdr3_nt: TGTGCCAGCAGTGAGACGGGTCTCCACTCACCTTTCGCCTACGAGCAGTACTTC
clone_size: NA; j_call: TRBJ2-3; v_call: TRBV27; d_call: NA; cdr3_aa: CASSLFHTDTRYF; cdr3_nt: TGTGCCAGCAGTTTATTCCACACAGATACGCGGTATTTT
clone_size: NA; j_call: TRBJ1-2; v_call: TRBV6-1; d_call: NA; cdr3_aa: CASSDGRGYTYGYTF; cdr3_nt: TGTGCCAGCAGTGACGGTAGGGGCTACACCTATGGCTACACCTTC
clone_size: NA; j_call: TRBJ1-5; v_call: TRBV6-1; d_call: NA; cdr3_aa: CASTGDSNQPQHF; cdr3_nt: TGTGCCAGCACAGGGGATAGCAATCAGCCCCAGCATTTT
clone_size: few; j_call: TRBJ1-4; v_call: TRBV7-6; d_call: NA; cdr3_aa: CASSLGAGAGKLFF; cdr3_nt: TGTGCCAGCAGCTTAGGTGCCGGCGCGGGGAAACTGTTTTTT
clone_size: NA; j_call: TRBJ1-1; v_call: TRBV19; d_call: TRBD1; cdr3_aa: CASSMSRTGNTEAFF; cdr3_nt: TGTGCCAGTAGTATGTCTCGGACAGGGAACACTGAAGCTTTCTTT
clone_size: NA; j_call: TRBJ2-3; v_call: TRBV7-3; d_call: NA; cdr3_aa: CASSATGDTQYF; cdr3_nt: TGTGCCAGCAGCGCAACAGGAGATACGCAGTATTTT
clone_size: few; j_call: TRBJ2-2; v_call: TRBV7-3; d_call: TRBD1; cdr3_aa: CASSLKGIGTGYTGELFF; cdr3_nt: TGTGCCAGCAGCTTAAAGGGAATAGGGACAGGGTACACCGGGGAGCTGTTTTTT
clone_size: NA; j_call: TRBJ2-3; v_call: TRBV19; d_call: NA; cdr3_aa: CASSRLASTDTQYF; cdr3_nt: TGTGCCAGTAGTAGGCTAGCTAGCACAGATACGCAGTATTTT
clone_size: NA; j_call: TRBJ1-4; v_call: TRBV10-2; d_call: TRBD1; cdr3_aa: CASRDRNEKLFF; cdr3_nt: TGCGCCAGCCGGGACAGGAACGAAAAACTGTTTTTT
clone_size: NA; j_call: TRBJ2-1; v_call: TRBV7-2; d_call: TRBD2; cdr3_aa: CASSLASGGALYEQFF; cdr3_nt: TGTGCCAGCAGCTTAGCTAGCGGGGGGGCCCTTTATGAGCAGTTCTTC